The rows below give T cell receptor beta chains drawn from one sample of a study of a mutant IDH1 vaccine in newly diagnosed glioma. Their specific antigens are unknown. Here immunoSEQ multiplex PCR was the method, and the copy in TCRdb shows in-frame clones only, minus some. The sample lists under 45,000 clones; approximately 80% were seen once. The source was PBMCs, collected from a glioma patient whose treatment included an IDH1 peptide vaccine. Source of these receptors: a man aged 18 to 30 with glioma. Some clones in this sample may be carry-over from other donors' samples. Both conserved end residues are part of each CDR3. Fields, in order: J gene, V gene, clone size, D gene, CDR3 protein, CDR3 DNA. A D gene is named only where the DNA matches it firmly. Not every row has a clone size; where given, it reads once, few, many or a size class.

TRBJ1-5 | TRBV6-5 | NA | TRBD1 | CASSYGTGNNQPQHF | TGTGCCAGCAGTTACGGGACAGGGAATAATCAGCCCCAGCATTTT
TRBJ1-5 | TRBV6-5 | NA | NA | CASSYSGGSNQPQHF | TGTGCCAGCAGTTACTCGGGAGGGAGCAATCAGCCCCAGCATTTT
TRBJ1-2 | TRBV4-3 | NA | TRBD1 | CASSPSTGNNYGYTF | TGCGCCAGCAGCCCCTCGACAGGGAATAACTATGGCTACACCTTC
TRBJ2-2 | TRBV5-6 | NA | NA | CASSLGPEAGELFF | TGTGCCAGCAGCTTGGGACCCGAGGCCGGGGAGCTGTTTTTT
TRBJ2-3 | TRBV5-1 | NA | NA | CASSAIVRGADTQYF | TGCGCCAGCAGCGCGATAGTGCGGGGAGCAGATACGCAGTATTTT
TRBJ1-2 | TRBV6-1 | once | NA | CASSEGDVIVDGYTF | TGTGCCAGCAGTGAGGGAGACGTTATCGTTGATGGCTACACCTTC
TRBJ1-1 | TRBV27 | once | TRBD1 | CASSMTGANTEAFF | TGTGCCAGCAGTATGACAGGGGCTAACACTGAAGCTTTCTTT
TRBJ1-5 | TRBV28 | few | TRBD1 | CASRIQGGNNQPQHF | TGTGCCAGCAGGATCCAGGGGGGGAACAATCAGCCCCAGCATTTT
TRBJ2-7 | TRBV7-2 | NA | NA | CASSLAHGGSYEQYF | TGTGCCAGCAGCTTGGCTCACGGGGGCTCCTACGAGCAGTACTTC
TRBJ1-1 | TRBV6-5 | NA | NA | CASSSTGWEAFF | TGTGCCAGCAGCTCTACGGGTTGGGAAGCTTTCTTT
TRBJ1-2 | TRBV11-2 | NA | NA | CASSLDARVAGYTF | TGTGCCAGCAGCTTAGATGCAAGGGTGGCTGGCTACACCTTC
TRBJ1-2 | TRBV9 | NA | TRBD1 | CASSVGDSTLHGYTF | TGTGCCAGCAGCGTAGGGGACAGCACCCTCCATGGCTACACCTTC
TRBJ1-4 | TRBV5-1 | NA | NA | CASSQLAGSEQQLFF | TGCGCCAGCAGCCAGCTTGCCGGTTCAGAACAGCAACTGTTTTTT
TRBJ1-2 | TRBV25-1 | few | TRBD1 | CASSGQGSYGYTF | TGTGCCAGCAGCGGACAGGGGAGCTATGGCTACACCTTC
TRBJ2-1 | TRBV2 | NA | NA | CASERAQLNEQFF | TGTGCCAGCGAGCGGGCCCAGCTCAATGAGCAGTTCTTC
TRBJ1-1 | TRBV9 | NA | NA | CASSVGPGMNTEAFF | TGTGCCAGCAGCGTAGGTCCGGGGATGAACACTGAAGCTTTCTTT
TRBJ2-7 | TRBV5-6 | NA | TRBD2 | CASSKGTSGVYEQYF | TGTGCCAGCAGCAAAGGGACTAGCGGGGTCTACGAGCAGTACTTC
TRBJ1-1 | TRBV5-1 | few | NA | CASSWRGFTEAFF | TGCGCCAGCAGCTGGAGGGGGTTTACTGAAGCTTTCTTT
TRBJ1-3 | TRBV7-8 | NA | NA | CASSSGYTGNTIYF | TGTGCCAGCAGCTCAGGGTATACCGGAAACACCATATATTTT
TRBJ1-2 | TRBV9 | NA | NA | CASSVGTALYGGYTF | TGTGCCAGCAGCGTGGGTACAGCTCTTTATGGTGGCTACACCTTC
TRBJ2-3 | TRBV27 | NA | NA | CASSLYVEGTDTQYF | TGTGCCAGCAGTTTATATGTTGAAGGCACAGATACGCAGTATTTT
TRBJ1-2 | TRBV29-1 | NA | TRBD1 | CSVEDPDRGRNGYTF | TGCAGCGTTGAAGACCCCGACAGGGGGCGTAATGGCTACACCTTC
TRBJ2-7 | TRBV7-2 | once | TRBD2 | CASSSPGLAGYEQYF | TGTGCCAGCAGCTCCCCGGGACTAGCGGGCTACGAGCAGTACTTC
TRBJ2-7 | TRBV4-1 | few | NA | CASSQESIGEYEQYF | TGCGCCAGCAGCCAAGAGTCTATTGGGGAGTACGAGCAGTACTTC
TRBJ2-3 | TRBV2 | NA | NA | CASRPGGTDTQYF | TGTGCCAGCAGGCCCGGAGGCACAGATACGCAGTATTTT
TRBJ1-1 | TRBV4-3 | NA | NA | CASSQVADMNTEAFF | TGCGCCAGCAGCCAAGTCGCGGATATGAACACTGAAGCTTTCTTT
TRBJ1-1 | TRBV5-1 | NA | NA | CASSDGLEAFF | TGCGCCAGCAGCGACGGACTTGAAGCTTTCTTT
TRBJ1-1 | TRBV19 | NA | NA | CASSTHSANTEAFF | TGTGCCAGTAGTACGCACTCAGCGAACACTGAAGCTTTCTTT
TRBJ1-1 | TRBV9 | NA | NA | CASGTQVNTEAFF | TGTGCCAGCGGAACACAGGTGAACACTGAAGCTTTCTTT
TRBJ2-7 | TRBV13 | NA | NA | CASSLEGESGSRRQYF | TGTGCCAGCAGCTTAGAAGGGGAAAGTGGGTCTCGAAGGCAGTACTTC
TRBJ1-3 | TRBV10-3 | NA | NA | CAISESAGSGNTIYF | TGTGCCATCAGTGAGTCGGCAGGCTCTGGAAACACCATATATTTT
TRBJ1-5 | TRBV6-6 | NA | TRBD1 | CASSYPGGSNQPQHF | TGTGCCAGCAGTTACCCAGGGGGTAGCAATCAGCCCCAGCATTTT
TRBJ1-2 | TRBV4-3 | few | NA | CASSQEWGYYGYTF | TGCGCCAGCAGCCAAGAATGGGGTTACTATGGCTACACCTTC
TRBJ1-2 | TRBV13 | NA | TRBD1 | CASSFDRGLSYGYTF | TGTGCCAGCAGCTTCGACAGGGGGCTGAGCTATGGCTACACCTTC
TRBJ1-5 | TRBV18 | NA | NA | CASPSRKESNQPQHF | TGTGCCAGCCCCAGCCGTAAGGAGAGCAATCAGCCCCAGCATTTT
TRBJ2-7 | TRBV5-1 | medium-sized | NA | CASSLGDYEQYF | TGCGCCAGCAGCTTAGGTGACTACGAGCAGTACTTC
TRBJ2-1 | TRBV7-9 | NA | NA | CASSFSEQFF | TGTGCCAGCAGCTTCAGTGAGCAGTTCTTC
TRBJ1-1 | TRBV5-8 | NA | NA | CASSWDHVDSYHGRNTEAFF | TGTGCCAGCAGCTGGGACCACGTGGACAGCTACCACGGAAGGAACACTGAAGCTTTCTTT
TRBJ1-2 | TRBV2 | NA | TRBD1 | CASSVDRDIISDGYTF | TGTGCCAGCAGCGTCGACAGGGACATAATATCGGATGGCTACACCTTC
TRBJ2-1 | TRBV23-1 | NA | NA | CASSQSRDNEQFF | TGCGCCAGCAGTCAATCTCGGGACAATGAGCAGTTCTTC
TRBJ2-2 | TRBV4-3 | NA | TRBD2 | CASSQDLKGVAGNTGELFF | TGCGCCAGCAGCCAAGATTTAAAGGGAGTAGCGGGGAACACCGGGGAGCTGTTTTTT
TRBJ1-1 | TRBV25-1 | NA | NA | CASSEWGTEAFF | TGTGCCAGCAGTGAATGGGGCACAGAAGCTTTCTTT
TRBJ2-7 | TRBV6-5 | once | NA | CASSYYYEQYF | TGTGCCAGCAGTTACTACTACGAGCAGTACTTC
TRBJ1-2 | TRBV2 | NA | TRBD1 | CASTSIEGQASHNYGYTF | TGTGCCAGCACCTCAATAGAGGGACAGGCGTCACATAACTATGGCTACACCTTC
TRBJ1-1 | TRBV7-8 | NA | NA | CASSLKKRGTEAFF | TGTGCCAGCAGCTTAAAGAAACGGGGCACTGAAGCTTTCTTT
TRBJ2-2 | TRBV5-1 | NA | NA | CASSGGTDTGELFF | TGCGCCAGCAGCGGAGGGACAGACACCGGGGAGCTGTTTTTT
TRBJ2-7 | TRBV30 | NA | TRBD1 | CAYLGAGQAYEQYF | TGTGCCTACCTTGGTGCGGGACAGGCCTACGAGCAGTACTTC
TRBJ2-5 | TRBV6-6 | NA | NA | CASSAGASIETQYF | TGTGCCAGCAGCGCCGGGGCATCAATAGAGACCCAGTACTTC
TRBJ2-7 | TRBV30 | NA | NA | CAWSVSAYEQYF | TGTGCCTGGAGTGTATCAGCCTACGAGCAGTACTTC
TRBJ1-1 | TRBV11-2 | NA | NA | CASANTEAFF | TGTGCCAGTGCTAACACTGAAGCTTTCTTT
TRBJ1-4 | TRBV4-3 | NA | NA | CASAPNGGEKLFF | TGCGCCAGCGCCCCAAACGGAGGTGAAAAACTGTTTTTT
TRBJ2-7 | TRBV5-1 | NA | TRBD2 | CASSLERTSGSSSYEQYF | TGCGCCAGCAGCTTGGAACGGACTAGCGGGTCGAGCTCCTACGAGCAGTACTTC
TRBJ1-5 | TRBV7-9 | NA | NA | CASSPGDPVGQPQHF | TGTGCCAGCAGCCCGGGCGATCCGGTCGGTCAGCCCCAGCATTTT
TRBJ1-1 | TRBV7-9 | few | NA | CASSSSAMGTEAFF | TGTGCCAGCAGCTCCTCCGCCATGGGCACTGAAGCTTTCTTT
TRBJ1-5 | TRBV19 | NA | TRBD1 | CASSMRRLLRQGSGAGQPQHF | TGTGCCAGTAGTATGAGGAGACTCCTACGACAGGGATCCGGTGCTGGTCAGCCCCAGCATTTT
TRBJ1-1 | TRBV9 | NA | NA | CASSVSSIGGPFF | TGTGCCAGCAGCGTAAGTAGCATCGGAGGGCCTTTCTTT
TRBJ1-2 | TRBV27 | NA | NA | CASSKVGGYGYTF | TGTGCCAGCAGTAAAGTTGGCGGCTATGGCTACACCTTC
TRBJ2-1 | TRBV7-8 | NA | NA | CASSPGEASYNEQFF | TGTGCCAGCAGCCCCGGTGAGGCCTCCTACAATGAGCAGTTCTTC